The sequence of this TCR beta chain was determined in a study of T cell repertoires in cytomegalovirus infection. TCRdb reprocessed the reads via MiXCR and lists one record per CDR3 protein. The sample has hundreds of thousands of distinct CDR3 sequences, approximately 24% seen once. Worth noting for this clonotype: Its antigen is not known.

The CDR3 has 15 amino acids. After removal of 5 bases from V and 7 bases from J, the junction contained 9 bases not matched to a gene. CDR1 is SEHNR and CDR2 is FQNEAQ in the germline V gene (reference sequence). Broader study findings: The cumulative frequency of public TCR beta families identified carriers of CMV plus the relevant HLA.

This chain connects TRBV7-9 to TRBJ2-1; 9 bases map to TRBD1. Sequenced: CD8+ T cells from PBMCs. The TCR comes from a human donor in good health (CMV status not recorded). Some clones in this sample may be carry-over from other donors' samples. The CDR3 loop is CASSARTGVKNEQFF. Written as DNA, the CDR3 is TGTGCCAGCAGCGCCCGGACAGGGGTCAAGAATGAGCAGTTCTTC.